This T cell receptor (beta chain) originates from a study of cytomegalovirus exposure and HLA in healthy donors. Findings and limits, study-wide: The authors judged a highly shared variant cluster likely a sequencing artifact. Immune exposure was documented only through CMV serostatus. Rarity held for most TCR sequences, but there were some public TCRs that occurred in many donors. A later analysis reported that several of the most significant clusters appeared to be linked to common viral pathogens, among them Epstein-Barr virus.

Concerning this clone itself: Its cognate antigen is unknown. One end of the junction does not line up with germline, which may come from a read error.

PCR primers comprised 60 Vbeta and 13 Jbeta primers. TCRdb's table, derived via immunoSEQ multiplex PCR, lists solely in-frame clones and lacks some. The sample's table shows approximately 52,000 clones. The sequence was obtained from a man aged 45-60 years in good health and CMV-seropositive. Sequences were obtained from PBMCs.

The CDR3: CASSLGTGLDEQFF. CDR3 sequence (DNA): TGTGCTAGCAGCTTAGGGACAGGTTTGGATGAGCAGTTCTTC. The chain uses TRBV7-7 and TRBJ2-1; 8 bases fit TRBD1. This CDR3 spans 14 amino acids. Germline lookup yields CDR1 SSHAT and CDR2 FNYEAQ (reference sequence).